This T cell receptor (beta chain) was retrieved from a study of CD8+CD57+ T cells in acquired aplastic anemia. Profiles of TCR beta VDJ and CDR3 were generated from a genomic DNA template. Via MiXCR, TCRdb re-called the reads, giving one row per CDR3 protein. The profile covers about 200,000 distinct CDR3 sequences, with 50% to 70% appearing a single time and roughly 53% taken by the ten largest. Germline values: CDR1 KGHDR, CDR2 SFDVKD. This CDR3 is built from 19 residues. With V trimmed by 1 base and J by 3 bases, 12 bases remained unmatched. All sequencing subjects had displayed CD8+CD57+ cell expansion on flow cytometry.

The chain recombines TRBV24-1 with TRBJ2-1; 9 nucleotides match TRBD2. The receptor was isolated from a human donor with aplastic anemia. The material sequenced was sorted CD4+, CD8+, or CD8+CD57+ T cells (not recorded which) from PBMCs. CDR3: CATSDFASGRISGYNEQFF. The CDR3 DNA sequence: TGTGCCACCAGTGATTTTGCAAGCGGGAGGATTTCGGGCTACAATGAGCAGTTCTTC.